These 9 T cell receptor beta chains were all obtained from the same sample, sequenced in a study of T cell responses to AZD1222 COVID-19 vaccine. TCRdb's table, derived via immunoSEQ multiplex PCR, lists solely in-frame clones and lacks some. The sample gives more than 80,000 clones, about nine tenths of which show up once; about 10% is in the top ten. The input for sequencing was peripheral blood, taken on day 0 of AZD1222 vaccination. All receptors come from an adult in good health.

Comments on this clone: This sample also contains other DNA sequences that code for the same CDR3. This chain joins TRBV29-1 and TRBJ2-1; 12 bases match TRBD2. With V trimmed by 5 bases and J by 4 bases, 0 bases remained unmatched. CDR1 is SQVTM and CDR2 is ANQGSEA in the germline V gene. CDR3 length equals 13 residues. CDR3 sequence: CSVTSGGYNEQFF. CDR3 DNA: TGCAGCGTTACTAGCGGGGGGTACAATGAGCAGTTCTTC.

The chain couples TRBV28 to TRBJ1-2; a weak D match, TRBD1 (6 bases). CDR1 is MDHEN and CDR2 is SYDVKM in the germline V gene. Between the trimmed V and J ends, which lost 1 base and 7 bases, there was a span of 13 bases. The CDR3 extends over 14 amino acids. CDR3 residues: CASSLFQGSGGYTF. The CDR3 DNA reads as TGTGCCAGCAGTTTATTTCAGGGGTCGGGTGGCTACACCTTC.

This clone is a singleton in its sample. V is TRBV10-2 and J is TRBJ1-1; D is unresolved. The CDR3 runs 14 residues. The germline V and J ends were trimmed by 10 bases and 1 base, with 16 bases remaining between them. Germline CDR1 WSHSY, CDR2 SAAADI. In nucleotides, the CDR3 is TGCGCCAACTCATCCGTACGGAGGAACACTGAAGCTTTCTTT. Translation: CANSSVRRNTEAFF.

The chain recombines TRBV6-5 with TRBJ2-7; 8 bases map to TRBD1. Germline V lookup: CDR1 MNHEY, CDR2 SVGAGI. CDR3 length: 15 amino acids. J lost 2 bases, V lost 2 bases, and 5 bases had no gene match. The CDR3 loop is CASSYVRTGTYEQYF. The CDR3 region has the DNA TGTGCCAGCAGTTACGTCAGGACAGGGACCTACGAGCAGTACTTC.

J is TRBJ1-1 and V is TRBV3-1 (or the pseudogene TRBV3-2), with 7 positions matching TRBD1. V lost 1 base to trimming and J lost 11 bases; unmatched junction nucleotides: 10. This CDR3 has 14 amino acids. CDR1 and CDR2 (germline): LGHDT, YNNKEL (reference sequence). Written as DNA, the CDR3 is TGTGCCAGCAGCCAAGTTACAGGGGTCGGGGCCGCTTTCTTT. As protein: CASSQVTGVGAAFF.

This chain joins TRBV3-1 (or the pseudogene TRBV3-2) and TRBJ2-1; 10 positions match TRBD2. Germline trimming cut 1 base from V and 5 bases from J; bases unmatched to any gene: 8. Germline CDR1 reads LGHDT; CDR2 reads YNNKEL (reference sequence). The CDR3 length is 17 residues. The CDR3 DNA is TGTGCCAGCAGCCAAGTTCCTAGCGGGAGCCGGGACAATGAGCAGTTCTTC. Translating gives CASSQVPSGSRDNEQFF.

The chain uses TRBV12-1 and TRBJ1-5. TRBV12-1 is annotated as a pseudogene. The CDR3 contains 16 residues. CDR3 DNA sequence: TGTGCCAGCAGCTTTGGATTATCCTATTGTGTGCCGGCCCAGCATTTT. This sequence encodes CASSFGLSYCVPAQHF.

The chain employs TRBV6-5 and TRBJ1-2, with a weak D call TRBD1 (5 bases). Per the germline V gene, CDR1 is MNHEY and CDR2 is SVGAGI. This CDR3 is built from 13 residues. V dropped 2 bases and J dropped 6 bases, with 10 bases sitting between them. CDR3 bases: TGTGCCAGCAGTTACCGGACATTCAATGGCTACACCTTC. Translating it yields CASSYRTFNGYTF.

V is TRBV29-1 and J is TRBJ1-2; D is perhaps TRBD1 (6 bases). Germline assignment: CDR1 SQVTM and CDR2 ANQGSEA. This CDR3 comprises 14 residues. The V end was cut by 6 bases, the J end by 1 base, with 15 bases between. The CDR3 DNA is TGCAGCGTACTCCGACAGGTGATTAACTATGGCTACACCTTC. This codes for CSVLRQVINYGYTF.